The clone carrying this TCR beta chain has a handful of counts. The target antigen is unknown. This PCR relied on a set of 60 Vbeta primers and 13 Jbeta primers. Measured with immunoSEQ multiplex PCR; TCRdb has only the in-frame clones, and not every one. Of over 100,000 clones listed, over 9.5% are singletons. The sample is drawn from a study of cytomegalovirus exposure and HLA in healthy donors. General study results and limits: The authors reported that TCR beta sequences could predict HLA-A and HLA-B alleles. These predictions were accurate for most subjects in the first cohort. TRBV6-2, TRBV6-3 and some other V segments were excluded as indistinguishable.

The germline V gene has CDR1 SGHTA and CDR2 FQGNSA. V lost 5 bases and J lost 5, with 15 bases in between. There are 14 residues in the CDR3. V usage is TRBV7-2 and J usage is TRBJ2-5, with D tentatively TRBD1 (6 bases). The specimen was PBMCs. This TCR was sampled from a man aged 40-55 years in good health and CMV-seropositive. CDR3 sequence reads: CASSPWGLPETQYF. The CDR3 region has the DNA TGTGCCAGCAGCCCCTGGGGGCTACCGGAGACCCAGTACTTC.